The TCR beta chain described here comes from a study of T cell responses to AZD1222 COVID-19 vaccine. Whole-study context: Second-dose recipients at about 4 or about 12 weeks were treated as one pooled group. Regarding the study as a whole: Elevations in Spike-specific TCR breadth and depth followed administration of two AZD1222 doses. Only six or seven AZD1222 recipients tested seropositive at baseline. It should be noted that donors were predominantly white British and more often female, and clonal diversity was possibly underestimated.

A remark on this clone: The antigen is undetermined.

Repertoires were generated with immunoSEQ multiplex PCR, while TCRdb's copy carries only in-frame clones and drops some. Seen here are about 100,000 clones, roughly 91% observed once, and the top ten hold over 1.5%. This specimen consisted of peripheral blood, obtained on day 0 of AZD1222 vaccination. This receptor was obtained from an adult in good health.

CDR3 in amino acids: CASRKDQEAFF. CDR3 sequence (DNA): TGTGCCAGCAGAAAGGATCAAGAAGCTTTCTTT. The J gene is TRBJ1-1, the V gene TRBV2; D uncertain. The ends were cut back, 6 bases at V and 8 bases at J, with 10 bases in the middle. Germline CDR1 SNHLY, CDR2 FYNNEI. The CDR3 spans 11 residues. Together with reference TRBV2 and TRBJ1-1, the CDR3 gives the full variable domain: EPEVTQTPSHQVTQMGQEVILRCVPISNHLYFYWYRQILGQKVEFLVSFYNNEISEKSEIFDDQFSVERPDGSNFTLKIRSTKLEDSAMYFCASRKDQEAFFGQGTRLTVV.